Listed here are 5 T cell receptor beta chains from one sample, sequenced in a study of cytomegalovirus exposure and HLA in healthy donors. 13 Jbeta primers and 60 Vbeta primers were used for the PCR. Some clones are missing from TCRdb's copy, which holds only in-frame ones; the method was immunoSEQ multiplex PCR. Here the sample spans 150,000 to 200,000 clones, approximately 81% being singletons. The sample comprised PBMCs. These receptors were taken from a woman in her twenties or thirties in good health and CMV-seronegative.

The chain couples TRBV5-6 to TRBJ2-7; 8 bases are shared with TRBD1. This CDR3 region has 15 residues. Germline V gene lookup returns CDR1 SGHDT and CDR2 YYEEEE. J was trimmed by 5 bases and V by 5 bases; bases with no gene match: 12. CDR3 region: CASSSPQGAIDEQYF. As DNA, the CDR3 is TGTGCCAGCAGTTCCCCTCAGGGGGCTATAGACGAGCAGTACTTC. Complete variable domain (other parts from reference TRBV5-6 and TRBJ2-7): DAGVTQSPTHLIKTRGQQVTLRCSPKSGHDTVSWYQQALGQGPQFIFQYYEEEERQRGNFPDRFSGHQFPNYSSELNVNALLLGDSALYLCASSSPQGAIDEQYFGPGTRLTVT.

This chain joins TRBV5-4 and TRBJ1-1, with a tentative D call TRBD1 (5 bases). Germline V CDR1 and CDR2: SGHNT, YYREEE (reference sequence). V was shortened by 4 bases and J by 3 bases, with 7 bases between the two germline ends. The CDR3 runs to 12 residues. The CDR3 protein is CASSDRDTEAFF. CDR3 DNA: TGTGCCAGCAGCGACAGAGACACTGAAGCTTTCTTT.

The DNA of the CDR3 is TGTGCCAGCAGTGAAGCGCTTCTCTTTCTAACAGGGGATGATCAGCCCCAGCATTTT. Amino acid sequence: CASSEALLFLTGDDQPQHF. This rearrangement joins TRBV6-1 to TRBJ1-5; 7 nucleotides agree with TRBD1. Trimming cost V 0 bases and J 5 bases; bases outside gene matches: 16. The CDR3 runs 19 residues. Germline CDR1 is MNHNS and CDR2 is SASEGT.

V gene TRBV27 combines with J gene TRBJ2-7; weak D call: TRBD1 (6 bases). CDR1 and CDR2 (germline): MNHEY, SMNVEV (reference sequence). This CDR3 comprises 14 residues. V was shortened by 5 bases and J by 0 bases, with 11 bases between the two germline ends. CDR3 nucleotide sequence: TGTGCCAGCAGTCTCAGGACAGTCTCCTACGAGCAGTACTTC. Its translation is CASSLRTVSYEQYF.

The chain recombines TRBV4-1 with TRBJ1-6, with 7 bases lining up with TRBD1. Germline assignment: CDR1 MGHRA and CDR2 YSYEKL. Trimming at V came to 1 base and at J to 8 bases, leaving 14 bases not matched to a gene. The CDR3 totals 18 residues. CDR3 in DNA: TGCGCCAGCAGCCAAGTCCTCGAACAGGGGAGCTGGCATTCACCCCTCCACTTT. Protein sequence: CASSQVLEQGSWHSPLHF.